This T cell receptor (beta chain) was observed in a study of T cells in Graves' hyperthyroidism and ophthalmopathy. Study findings and constraints: Ophthalmopathy was identified by the model a median about 6.8 months ahead of onset.

Graves' hyperthyroidism qualified as stable when ophthalmopathy did not progress within 18 months. The study enrolled patients aged 18 to 65 with newly diagnosed hyperthyroidism of under 2 months' duration. Together with thyroid ultrasound, orbital computed tomography, serum thyroxine and TRAb, clinical symptoms were used for diagnoses. Using RNA transcripts as the source, TCR beta CDR3 regions were amplified. In the first-round RT-PCR of the TCR CDR3, the HTBI primer set was used. TCRdb passed the multiplex PCR reads through MiXCR, listing each CDR3 protein once. Here the sample spans fewer than 750,000 distinct CDR3 sequences, around 46% being singletons. Comments on this clonotype: Its antigen is as yet unknown.

This CDR3 comprises 13 residues. The trim removed 5 bases at V and 7 bases at J, leaving 6 bases unmatched. Germline V lookup: CDR1 ENHRY, CDR2 SYGVKD. This TCR came from a woman under 30 with Graves' hyperthyroidism. The chain is built from TRBV10-3 and TRBJ2-7; 9 bases match TRBD2. Sequencing used peripheral blood or thyroid tissue (not recorded which). The DNA of the CDR3 is TGTGCCATCAGTTACCCTAGCGGGAATGAGCAGTACTTC. It is translated as CAISYPSGNEQYF.